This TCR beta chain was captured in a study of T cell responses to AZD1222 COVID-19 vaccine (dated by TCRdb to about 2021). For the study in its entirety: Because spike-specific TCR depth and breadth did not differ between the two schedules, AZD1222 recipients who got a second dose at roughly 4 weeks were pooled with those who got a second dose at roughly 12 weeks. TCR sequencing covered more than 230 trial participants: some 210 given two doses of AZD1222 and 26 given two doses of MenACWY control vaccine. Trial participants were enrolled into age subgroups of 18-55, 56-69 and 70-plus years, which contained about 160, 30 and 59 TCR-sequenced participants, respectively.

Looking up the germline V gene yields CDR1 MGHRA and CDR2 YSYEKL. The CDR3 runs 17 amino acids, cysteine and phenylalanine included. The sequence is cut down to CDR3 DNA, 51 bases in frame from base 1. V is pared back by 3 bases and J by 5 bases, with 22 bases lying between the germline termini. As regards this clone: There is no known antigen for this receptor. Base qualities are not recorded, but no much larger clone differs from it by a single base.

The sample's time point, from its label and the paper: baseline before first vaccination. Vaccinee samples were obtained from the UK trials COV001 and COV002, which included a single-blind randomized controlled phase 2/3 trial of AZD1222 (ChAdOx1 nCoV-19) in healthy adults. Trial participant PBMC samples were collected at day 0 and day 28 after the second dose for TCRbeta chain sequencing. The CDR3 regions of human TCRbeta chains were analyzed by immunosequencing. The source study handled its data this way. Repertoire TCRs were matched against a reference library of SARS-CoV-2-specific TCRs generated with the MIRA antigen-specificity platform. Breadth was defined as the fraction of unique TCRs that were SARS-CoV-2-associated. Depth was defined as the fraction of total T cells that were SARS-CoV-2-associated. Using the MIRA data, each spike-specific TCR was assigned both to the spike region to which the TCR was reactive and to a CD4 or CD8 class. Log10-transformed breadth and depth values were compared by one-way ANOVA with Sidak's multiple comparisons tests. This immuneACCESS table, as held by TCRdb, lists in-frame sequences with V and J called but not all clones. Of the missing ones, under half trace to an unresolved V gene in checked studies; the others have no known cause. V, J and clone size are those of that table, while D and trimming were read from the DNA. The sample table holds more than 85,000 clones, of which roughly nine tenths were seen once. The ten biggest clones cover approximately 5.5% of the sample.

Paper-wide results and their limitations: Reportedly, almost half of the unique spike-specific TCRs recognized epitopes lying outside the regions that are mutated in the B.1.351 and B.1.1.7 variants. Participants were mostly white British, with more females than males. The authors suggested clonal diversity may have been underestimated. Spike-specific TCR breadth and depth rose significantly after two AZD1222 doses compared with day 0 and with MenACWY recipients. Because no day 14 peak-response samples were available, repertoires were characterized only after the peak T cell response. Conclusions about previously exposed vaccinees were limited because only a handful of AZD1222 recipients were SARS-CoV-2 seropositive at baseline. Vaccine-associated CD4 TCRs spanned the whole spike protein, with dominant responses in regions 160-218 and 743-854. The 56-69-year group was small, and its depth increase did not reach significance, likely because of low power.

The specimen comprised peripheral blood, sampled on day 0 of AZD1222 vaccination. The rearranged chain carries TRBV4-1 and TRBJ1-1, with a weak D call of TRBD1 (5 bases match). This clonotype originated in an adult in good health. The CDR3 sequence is CASSQAPGLLKGTEAFF. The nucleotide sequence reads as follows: TGCGCCAGCAGCCAGGCCCCGGGTCTCCTGAAGGGGACTGAAGCTTTCTTT.